This TCR beta chain was recorded in a study of T cell responses to AZD1222 COVID-19 vaccine. The study's findings and limits: Clonal diversity may have been underestimated in mostly white British donors.

Produced via immunoSEQ multiplex PCR; TCRdb's table is partial and in-frame only. The sample includes 80,000 to 95,000 clones, 60% to 80% of them seen just once. In regard to this clone: Its antigen is undetermined.

The germline V gene has CDR1 SGHNT and CDR2 YYREEE (reference sequence). The V and J ends lost 2 bases and 4 bases respectively, with 8 bases between them. The CDR3 consists of 13 residues. Material: peripheral blood, obtained on day 0 of AZD1222 vaccination. The clonotype comes from an adult in good health. The chain employs TRBV5-4 and TRBJ2-3; D remains unclear. CDR3 coding DNA: TGTGCCAGCAGCTTTCCAGGTGCAGATACGCAGTATTTT. It yields the protein CASSFPGADTQYF.